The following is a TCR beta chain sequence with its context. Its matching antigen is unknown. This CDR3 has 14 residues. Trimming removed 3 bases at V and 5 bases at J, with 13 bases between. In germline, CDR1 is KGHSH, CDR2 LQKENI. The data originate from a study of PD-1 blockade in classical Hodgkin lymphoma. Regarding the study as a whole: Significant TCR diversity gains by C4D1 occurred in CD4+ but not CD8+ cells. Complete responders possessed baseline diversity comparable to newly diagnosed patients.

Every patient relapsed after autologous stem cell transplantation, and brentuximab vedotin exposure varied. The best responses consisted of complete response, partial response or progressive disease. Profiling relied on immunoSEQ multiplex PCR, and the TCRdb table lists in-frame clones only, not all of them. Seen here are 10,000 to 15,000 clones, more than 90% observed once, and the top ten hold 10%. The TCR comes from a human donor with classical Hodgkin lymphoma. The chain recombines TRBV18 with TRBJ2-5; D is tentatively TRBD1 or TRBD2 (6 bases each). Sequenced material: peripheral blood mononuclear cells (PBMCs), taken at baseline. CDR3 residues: CASSPDGGGETQYF. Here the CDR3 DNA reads TGTGCCAGCTCACCGGACGGGGGCGGTGAGACCCAGTACTTC.